This TCR beta chain came from a study of T-cell reconstitution after alpha-beta-depleted transplantation in children. V lost 8 bases to trimming and J lost 7 bases; unmatched junction nucleotides: 13. CDR1 and CDR2 from the germline V gene are SQVTM and ANQGSEA. The CDR3 spans 14 residues. The table lists this clonotype with a few counts. Unique molecular identifiers tagged the TCRbeta library. TCRdb ran MiXCR on the PCR reads and lists one entry per CDR3 protein. Counted here are a few hundred thousand distinct CDR3 sequences, 25% to 30% occurring once; the ten biggest clones make up approximately 33%.

Sequenced material: PBMCs, taken before TCRalphabeta/CD19-depleted stem cell transplant. The receptor was derived from a boy under two years old with Wiskott-Aldrich syndrome, due to receive a stem cell transplant. The chain recombines TRBV29-1 with TRBJ2-1; 8 bases line up with TRBD2. The CDR3 sequence is CSTGGRSAGNEQFF. CDR3 nucleotide sequence: TGCAGCACGGGGGGGAGGTCGGCAGGGAATGAGCAGTTCTTC.